This TCR beta chain stems from a study of OX40 agonist ivuxolimab in advanced cancers. For the study at large: The study gave patients intravenous ivuxolimab at 0.01 to 10 mg/kg every 2 weeks. People who had prior anti-PD-1, anti-PD-L1 or anti-CTLA-4 therapy could take part, and roughly 44% had some. The study, taken as a whole, reports: More expanded clones were seen, on average, in CD8+ T cells than in CD4+.

Deletions cut 2 bases from V and 2 bases from J, with 10 bases between. The CDR3 is 14 residues long. Germline lookup yields CDR1 SGHTA and CDR2 FQGNSA. Regarding this clone: What it binds is not known.

The repertoire was sequenced with immunoSEQ multiplex PCR; TCRdb's copy has only in-frame clones and lacks some. The data contain tens of thousands of clones, about 94% of them seen just once; the ten biggest clones take up around a sixth. The genes are TRBV7-2 and TRBJ2-7; the D is unclear. The sequence derives from an adult with an advanced solid tumor such as melanoma, head and neck, liver or kidney cancer. The sample consisted of CD4+ or CD8+ T cells sorted from blood, taken in a trial of the OX40 agonist ivuxolimab. The CDR3 region has the DNA TGTGCCAGCAGCTTAACGACTTTGACCTACGAGCAGTACTTC. This codes for CASSLTTLTYEQYF.